Described below is a single T cell receptor (beta chain) sequence and its context. The antigen remains unidentified. This CDR3 spans 14 amino acids. Unmatched junction bases numbered 4, after V lost 1 base and J lost 8 bases. Germline-derived CDR1 and CDR2 are SSHAT and FNYEAQ (reference sequence). The source of the sample is a study of cytomegalovirus exposure and HLA in healthy donors. Study-wide results and limits: Reports indicate that TCR beta sequences accurately predicted the HLA-A and HLA-B alleles of most subjects.

A multiplex PCR was run with 60 Vbeta primers and 13 Jbeta primers. Libraries were prepared by immunoSEQ multiplex PCR; TCRdb keeps only in-frame clonotypes and omits some of them. The table has about 130,000 clones, 74% seen once. This receptor was obtained from a woman between 50 and 59 years old in good health and CMV-seropositive. The genes are TRBV7-7 and TRBJ2-2; TRBD2 matches at 7 bases. The specimen sequenced was PBMCs. CDR3 sequence (DNA): TGTGCCAGCAGCTTAGGGCGGGGGAGTGGGGAGCTGTTTTTT. As protein: CASSLGRGSGELFF. Full variable domain (rest looked up from reference TRBV7-7 and TRBJ2-2): GAGVSQSPRYKVTKRGQDVTLRCDPISSHATLYWYQQALGQGPEFLTYFNYEAQPDKSGLPSDRFSAERPEGSISTLTIQRTEQRDSAMYRCASSLGRGSGELFFGEGSRLTVL.